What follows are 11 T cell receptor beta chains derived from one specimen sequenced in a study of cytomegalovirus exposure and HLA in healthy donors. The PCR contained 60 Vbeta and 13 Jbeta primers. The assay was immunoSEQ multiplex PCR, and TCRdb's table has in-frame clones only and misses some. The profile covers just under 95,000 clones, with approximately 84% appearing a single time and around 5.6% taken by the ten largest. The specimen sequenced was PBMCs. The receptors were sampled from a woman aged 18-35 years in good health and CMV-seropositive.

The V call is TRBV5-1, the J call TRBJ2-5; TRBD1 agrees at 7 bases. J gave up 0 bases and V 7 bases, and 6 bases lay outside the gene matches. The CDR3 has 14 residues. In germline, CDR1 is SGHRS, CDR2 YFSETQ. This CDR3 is CASSTGTYQETQYF. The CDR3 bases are TGCGCCAGCTCGACAGGGACGTACCAAGAGACCCAGTACTTC.

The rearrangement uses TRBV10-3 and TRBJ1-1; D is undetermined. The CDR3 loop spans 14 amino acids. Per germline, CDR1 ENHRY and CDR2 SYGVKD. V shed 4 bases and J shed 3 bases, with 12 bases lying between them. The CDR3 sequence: CAISVGSGDTEAFF. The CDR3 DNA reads TGTGCCATCAGTGTCGGGAGTGGCGACACTGAAGCTTTCTTT.

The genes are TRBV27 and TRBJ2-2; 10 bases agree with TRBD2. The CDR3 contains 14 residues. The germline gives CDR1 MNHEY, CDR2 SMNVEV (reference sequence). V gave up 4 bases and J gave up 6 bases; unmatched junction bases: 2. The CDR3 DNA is TGTGCCAGCAGTTCGGGACTAGCGTCCGGGGAGCTGTTTTTT. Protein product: CASSSGLASGELFF.

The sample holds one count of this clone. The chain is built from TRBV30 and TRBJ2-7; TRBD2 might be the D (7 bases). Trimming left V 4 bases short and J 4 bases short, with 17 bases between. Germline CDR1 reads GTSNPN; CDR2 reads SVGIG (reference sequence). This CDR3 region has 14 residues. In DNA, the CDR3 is TGTGCCTGGAATCTTCGGGGGGCGAGGTACGAGCAGTACTTC. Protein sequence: CAWNLRGARYEQYF.

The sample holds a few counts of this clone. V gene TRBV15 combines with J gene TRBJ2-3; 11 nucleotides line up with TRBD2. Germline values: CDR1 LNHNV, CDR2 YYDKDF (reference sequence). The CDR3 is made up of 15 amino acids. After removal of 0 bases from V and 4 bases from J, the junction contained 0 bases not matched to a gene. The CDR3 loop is CATSRDSGGADTQYF. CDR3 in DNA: TGTGCCACCAGCAGAGATAGCGGGGGGGCAGATACGCAGTATTTT.

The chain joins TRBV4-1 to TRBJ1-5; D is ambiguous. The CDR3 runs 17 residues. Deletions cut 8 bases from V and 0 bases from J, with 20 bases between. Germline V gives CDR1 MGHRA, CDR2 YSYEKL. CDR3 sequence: CASDSLPGSFSNQPQHF. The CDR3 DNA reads TGCGCCAGCGATTCATTACCAGGTTCCTTTAGCAATCAGCCCCAGCATTTT.

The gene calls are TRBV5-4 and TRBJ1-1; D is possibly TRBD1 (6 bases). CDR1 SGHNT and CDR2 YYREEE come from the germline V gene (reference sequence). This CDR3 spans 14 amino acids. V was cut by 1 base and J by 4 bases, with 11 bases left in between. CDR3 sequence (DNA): TGTGCCAGCAGCTTGAAAGGGGGGGGCACTGAAGCTTTCTTT. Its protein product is CASSLKGGGTEAFF.

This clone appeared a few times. The CDR3 DNA is TGTGCCAGCAGCCCCGCGGGACAGGGGTTCCACGAGCAGTACTTC. Its translation: CASSPAGQGFHEQYF. The rearrangement links TRBV7-9 to TRBJ2-7, with 10 bases identical to TRBD1. Trimming cost V 5 bases and J 5 bases; bases outside gene matches: 9. The length of the CDR3 is 15 residues. CDR1 is SEHNR, CDR2 FQNEAQ, per germline (reference sequence).

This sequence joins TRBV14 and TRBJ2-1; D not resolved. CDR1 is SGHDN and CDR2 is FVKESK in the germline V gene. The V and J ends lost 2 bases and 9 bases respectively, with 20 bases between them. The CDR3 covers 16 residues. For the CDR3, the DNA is TGTGCCAGCAGCCAAAAACAGCAGGATGGCGACCGTGAGCAGTTCTTC. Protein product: CASSQKQQDGDREQFF.

This chain's CDR3 is CASSYRQFGDEQFF. The DNA for the CDR3 is TGTGCCAGCAGCTATAGACAGTTTGGGGATGAGCAGTTCTTC. This rearrangement joins TRBV5-4 to TRBJ2-1; D possibly corresponds to TRBD1 (5 bases). V lost 3 bases, J lost 8 bases, and 15 bases lay in between. Germline CDR1 SGHNT, CDR2 YYREEE (reference sequence). The CDR3 has 14 amino acids.

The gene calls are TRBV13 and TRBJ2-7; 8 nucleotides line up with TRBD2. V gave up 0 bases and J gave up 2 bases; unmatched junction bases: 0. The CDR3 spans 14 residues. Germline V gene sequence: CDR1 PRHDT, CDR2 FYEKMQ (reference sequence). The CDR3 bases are TGTGCCAGCAGCTTAGGACTAGCGGCCTACGAGCAGTACTTC. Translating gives CASSLGLAAYEQYF.